These T cell receptor beta chains were read from a single sample in a study of blood T cells in healthy people across ages. In TCRdb, the 5' RACE reads were re-called with MiXCR into one record per CDR3 protein. The data contain 1 million to 1.2 million distinct CDR3 sequences, more than 30% of them singletons. The material sequenced was blood. The receptors were gathered from a young man in good health. The CDR3 runs from the conserved cysteine through the conserved F or W. D genes are given only for firm matches. Some rows mark clone size as missing; the rest say once, few, many or name a class of expanded clone.

TRBJ1-1 TRBV2 - once CASRGFGNTEAFF TGTGCCAGCAGGGGATTCGGAAACACTGAAGCTTTCTTT
TRBJ2-1 TRBV25-1 - - CASSGQGGWNEQFF TGTGCCAGCAGTGGGCAGGGGGGTTGGAATGAGCAGTTCTTC
TRBJ2-1 TRBV24-1 - few CATSDFTKDNEQFF TGTGCCACCAGTGATTTTACCAAAGACAATGAGCAGTTCTTC
TRBJ2-3 TRBV7-8 - - CASSLAFDGTSTDTQYF TGTGCCAGCAGCTTAGCATTTGACGGTACTAGCACAGATACGCAGTATTTT
TRBJ1-1 TRBV7-9 TRBD1 few CASSFGVDRGRTEAFF TGTGCCAGCAGCTTTGGGGTCGACAGGGGAAGGACTGAAGCTTTCTTT
TRBJ2-5 TRBV6-5 - - CASVRGWSTKETQYF TGTGCCAGCGTTCGGGGTTGGTCGACCAAAGAGACCCAGTACTTC
TRBJ2-1 TRBV5-5 TRBD2 many CASSLPTSGGAYSYNEQFF TGTGCCAGCAGCTTGCCCACTAGCGGGGGGGCCTATTCCTACAATGAGCAGTTCTTC
TRBJ2-1 TRBV20-1 TRBD2 many CSASVAGAAYNEQFF TGCAGTGCCTCTGTAGCGGGGGCCGCCTACAATGAGCAGTTCTTC
TRBJ2-3 TRBV7-9 TRBD2 - CASSLGTSGGGTDTQYF TGTGCCAGCAGCCTCGGGACTAGCGGGGGAGGAACAGATACGCAGTATTTT
TRBJ1-2 TRBV29-1 TRBD1 once CSVETGWDYGYTF TGCAGCGTTGAGACAGGGTGGGACTATGGCTACACCTTC
TRBJ2-1 TRBV10-3 TRBD2 few CAISDASGGAGNEQFF TGTGCCATCAGTGATGCTAGCGGGGGGGCTGGCAATGAGCAGTTCTTC
TRBJ2-5 TRBV7-2 - - CASSPLAETQYF TGTGCCAGCAGCCCCCTGGCAGAGACCCAGTACTTC
TRBJ2-3 TRBV28 - few CASSPRRRKTDTQYF TGTGCCAGCAGTCCGCGGAGGCGGAAGACAGATACGCAGTATTTT
TRBJ2-7 TRBV7-4 TRBD1 - CASSHGQDEQYF TGTGCCAGCAGCCATGGACAGGACGAGCAGTACTTC
TRBJ2-2 TRBV25-1 TRBD1 - CASTRTGKNTGELFF TGTGCCAGCACTCGGACAGGGAAGAACACCGGGGAGCTGTTTTTT
TRBJ2-7 TRBV5-1 TRBD1 - CASSHGDRGDYEQYF TGCGCCAGCAGCCACGGTGACAGGGGAGACTACGAGCAGTACTTC
TRBJ1-2 TRBV6-6 - few CASSQGGGQTSYGYTF TGTGCCAGCAGTCAAGGGGGAGGACAGACCTCCTATGGCTACACCTTC
TRBJ2-1 TRBV18 - - CASSRALFEQFF TGTGCCAGCTCACGGGCCCTCTTTGAGCAGTTCTTC
TRBJ2-5 TRBV12-3/TRBV12-4 - few CASRPGSANSRETQYF TGTGCCAGCAGACCTGGTTCCGCGAACTCCCGAGAGACCCAGTACTTC
TRBJ1-2 TRBV14 TRBD1 - CASSQWDSPNYGYTF TGTGCCAGCAGCCAATGGGACAGCCCTAACTATGGCTACACCTTC